This T cell receptor (beta chain) was observed in a study of OX40 agonist ivuxolimab in advanced cancers. Study overall: The patients' treatment was ivuxolimab, an agonistic anti-OX40 (CD134) antibody.

Study-level points and caveats: What antigens the expanded peripheral T cells recognized was never established. Relative to CD4+, CD8+ T cells held more expanded clones on average.

This CDR3 has 13 residues. V dropped 1 base and J dropped 6 bases, with 10 bases sitting between them. The germline V gene has CDR1 KGHSH and CDR2 LQKENI. No patient had autoimmune disease or received systemic immunosuppression. TCRdb's table, derived via immunoSEQ multiplex PCR, lists solely in-frame clones and lacks some. Of around 85,000 clones in the sample, under 95% were seen once. To note about this clone: Its antigen is still unknown.

This clonotype was obtained from an adult with an advanced solid tumor such as melanoma, head and neck, liver or kidney cancer. The material was CD4+ or CD8+ T cells sorted from blood, obtained in a trial of the OX40 agonist ivuxolimab. This chain connects TRBV18 to TRBJ2-7; D possibly corresponds to TRBD1 (5 bases). The CDR3 spells CASSPLQGVEQYF. DNA of the CDR3: TGTGCCAGCTCACCACTTCAGGGCGTCGAGCAGTACTTC.